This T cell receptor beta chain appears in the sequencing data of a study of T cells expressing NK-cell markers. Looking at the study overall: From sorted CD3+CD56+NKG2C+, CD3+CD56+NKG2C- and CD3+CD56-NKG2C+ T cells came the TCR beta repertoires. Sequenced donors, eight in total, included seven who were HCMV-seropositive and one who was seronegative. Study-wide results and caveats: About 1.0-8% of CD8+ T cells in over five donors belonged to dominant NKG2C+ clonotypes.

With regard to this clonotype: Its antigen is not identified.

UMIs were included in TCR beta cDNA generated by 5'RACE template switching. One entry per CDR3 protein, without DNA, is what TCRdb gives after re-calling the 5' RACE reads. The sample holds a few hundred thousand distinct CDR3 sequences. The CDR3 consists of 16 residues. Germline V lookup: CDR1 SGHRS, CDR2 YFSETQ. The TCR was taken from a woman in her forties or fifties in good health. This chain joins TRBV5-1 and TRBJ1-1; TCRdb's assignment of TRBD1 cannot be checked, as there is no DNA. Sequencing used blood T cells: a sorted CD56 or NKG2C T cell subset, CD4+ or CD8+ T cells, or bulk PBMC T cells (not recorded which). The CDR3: CASSLAGGATNTEAFF.